The clone carrying this T cell receptor beta chain was seen more than once but under ten times. Its antigen is not known. CDR3 size: 15 residues. The V end was cut by 3 bases, the J end by 4 bases, with 14 bases between. Total RNA, at least 5.5 micrograms per sample, was extracted from PBMCs. It was with a sample-barcoded 5' primer and a J-beta primer mix that a second PCR of roughly 7 to 12 cycles was run. TCRdb independently ran MiXCR on the 5' RACE reads; one entry per CDR3 protein. The sample comprises some 700,000 distinct CDR3 sequences, 43% of which are singletons, and 20% to 25% rests with the top ten. The data originate from a study of blood T cells in healthy people across ages. Findings and limits, study-wide: Compared with aged donors, long-lived donors showed fewer expanded clones, suggesting selection.

Specimen: blood. This chain joins TRBV12-3 or TRBV12-4 and TRBJ2-3; possible D gene TRBD1, 6 bases. The sequence derives from a woman aged 60-70 years in good health. The CDR3 loop is CASSFLSRGPDTQYF. In DNA form, the CDR3 reads TGTGCCAGCAGTTTTCTCTCCAGGGGACCAGATACGCAGTATTTT.